These 31 T cell receptor beta chains came from one sample sequenced in a study of T cells in localized non-small cell lung cancer. Libraries were prepared by immunoSEQ multiplex PCR; TCRdb keeps only in-frame clonotypes and omits some of them. The sample has 900 or so clones, about 19% seen once. This material consisted of normal lung tissue next to the tumor, taken before any cancer treatment. These receptors came from a woman between 35 and 70 years old with stage II lung adenocarcinoma.

By proportion, this clone is large (0.1 to 1%). This rearrangement joins TRBV6-8 to TRBJ1-1; D ambiguous. Per germline, CDR1 MNHGY and CDR2 SAAAGT. Trimming shortened V by 2 bases and J by 4 bases, and 20 bases separated the two germline ends. CDR3 length: 17 residues. CDR3 DNA sequence: TGTGCCAGCAGTTACGGTATTGAAATCAGGTTCGTCACTGAAGCTTTCTTT. Translation: CASSYGIEIRFVTEAFF.

The chain joins TRBV18 to TRBJ2-5; TRBD1 aligns across 9 bases. Looked up from germline, CDR1 is KGHSH and CDR2 is LQKENI. The V and J ends lost 3 bases and 1 base, in that order; junction bases with no gene match: 12. CDR3 length: 18 amino acids. The CDR3 region has the DNA TGTGCCAGCTCACCGGGAGTCGGGACAGGGATACTCCAAGAGACCCAGTACTTC. Protein: CASSPGVGTGILQETQYF.

The V call is TRBV29-1, the J call TRBJ1-2; D is unclear. V lost 0 bases and J 1 base, leaving 3 bases between the germline ends. The germline V gene encodes CDR1 SQVTM and CDR2 ANQGSEA. The CDR3 is made up of 12 amino acids. The DNA for the CDR3 is TGCAGCGTTGAAGACAGTAACTATGGCTACACCTTC. This codes for CSVEDSNYGYTF.

V and J are TRBV11-3 and TRBJ1-3, with D unclear. The CDR3 contains 14 residues. V gave up 3 bases and J gave up 3 bases, with 9 bases separating them. Germline lookup yields CDR1 SGHNT and CDR2 YENEEA. CDR3 bases: TGTGCCAGCAGCTTGGACGGCGATGGAAACACCATATATTTT. Protein: CASSLDGDGNTIYF.

Here the CDR3 DNA reads TGCGCCAGCAGGAATACAGGGCCCTTTTTCAGCAATCAGCCCCAGCATTTT. The encoded protein is CASRNTGPFFSNQPQHF. The chain is built from TRBV5-1 and TRBJ1-5, with a possible D match to TRBD1 (6 bases). The V gene lost 5 bases and the J gene lost 1 base, with 19 bases spanning the gap. Per germline, CDR1 SGHRS and CDR2 YFSETQ. CDR3 length equals 17 residues.

The chain joins TRBV4-3 to TRBJ2-6, with no clear D. This CDR3 spans 17 amino acids. The V end lost 0 bases, the J end lost 3 bases, and 12 bases lay between the germline ends. The germline V gene has CDR1 LGHNA and CDR2 YSLEER. The CDR3 reads CASSQEVPTGGANVLTF. DNA for the CDR3: TGCGCCAGCAGCCAAGAGGTCCCGACGGGTGGGGCCAACGTCCTGACTTTC.

This chain connects TRBV19 to TRBJ2-6; possible D gene TRBD1, 6 bases. Germline V gene data show CDR1 as LNHDA and CDR2 as SQIVND (reference sequence). This CDR3 comprises 16 residues. The V gene lost 7 bases and the J gene lost 0 bases, with 13 bases spanning the gap. CDR3 in DNA: TGTGCCAGTACCCTGGACAGTTCCTCTGGGGCCAACGTCCTGACTTTC. It encodes CASTLDSSSGANVLTF.

The chain has TRBV18 and TRBJ1-3; D is undetermined. The CDR3 consists of 15 residues. Germline-derived CDR1 and CDR2 are KGHSH and LQKENI. Trimming left V 3 bases short and J 0 bases short, with 9 bases between. The CDR3: CASSPARDSGNTIYF. The CDR3 DNA is TGTGCCAGCTCACCGGCGCGGGACTCTGGAAACACCATATATTTT. The full variable domain, rest sourced from reference TRBV18 and TRBJ1-3, is NAGVMQNPRHLVRRRGQEARLRCSPMKGHSHVYWYRQLPEEGLKFMVYLQKENIIDESGMPKERFSAEFPKEGPSILRIQQVVRGDSAAYFCASSPARDSGNTIYFGEGSWLTVV.

This clone is labeled as hyperexpanded. The V and J genes are TRBV12-5 and TRBJ1-1, with TRBD1 as a possible D gene (6 bases). Germline CDR1 reads LGHNT; CDR2 reads FRNRAP. This CDR3 spans 15 amino acids. V was clipped by 3 bases and J by 0 bases, with 11 bases between them. CDR3 nucleotides: TGTGCTAGTGGTTTACACAGGGATCTGAACACTGAAGCTTTCTTT. It codes for CASGLHRDLNTEAFF.

In this sample, this clone turned up a few times. V gene TRBV12-5 combines with J gene TRBJ1-1; perhaps TRBD1 as D (6 bases). V gave up 0 bases and J gave up 5 bases, with 13 bases separating them. The CDR3 is 15 amino acids. From germline, CDR1 is LGHNT and CDR2 FRNRAP. The chain's CDR3 is CASGLVRDQGTEAFF. The CDR3 coding sequence is TGTGCTAGTGGTTTGGTCAGGGACCAGGGGACTGAAGCTTTCTTT. Looking up the rest from reference TRBV12-5 and TRBJ1-1 gives the full variable domain: DARVTQTPRHKVTEMGQEVTMRCQPILGHNTVFWYRQTMMQGLELLAYFRNRAPLDDSGMPKDRFSAEMPDATLATLKIQPSEPRDSAVYFCASGLVRDQGTEAFFGQGTRLTVV.

By share of the sample, this clone is medium-sized. The chain recombines TRBV11-3 with TRBJ2-5; TRBD2 is a possible D gene (6 bases). This CDR3 has 16 residues. Germline V gene sequence: CDR1 SGHNT, CDR2 YENEEA. V shed 6 bases and J shed 4 bases, with 21 bases lying between them. The CDR3 nucleotides read TGTGCCAGCAGTCCGACCTTTGGAGGGAAGGCAGAGACCCAGTACTTC. It specifies CASSPTFGGKAETQYF.

This clone appeared a few times. The rearrangement uses TRBV29-1 and TRBJ1-2; the D is unclear. Trimming left V 2 bases short and J 0 bases short, with 4 bases between. The CDR3 covers 12 residues. Germline lookup yields CDR1 SQVTM and CDR2 ANQGSEA. CDR3 sequence: CSVETANYGYTF. For the CDR3, the DNA is TGCAGCGTTGAAACAGCTAACTATGGCTACACCTTC.

The chain links TRBV19 to TRBJ1-2, with D unclear. V was shortened by 3 bases and J by 6 bases, with 11 bases between the two germline ends. Germline CDR1 and CDR2: LNHDA and SQIVND (reference sequence). This CDR3 is 13 amino acids long. The CDR3 DNA reads TGTGCCAGTAGTATCCAGGAAAGTAATGGCTACACCTTC. Protein product: CASSIQESNGYTF. The variable domain in full, completed from reference TRBV19 and TRBJ1-2, reads DGGITQSPKYLFRKEGQNVTLSCEQNLNHDAMYWYRQDPGQGLRLIYYSQIVNDFQKGDIAEGYSVSREKKESFPLTVTSAQKNPTAFYLCASSIQESNGYTFGSGTRLTVV.

This chain links TRBV9 with TRBJ1-4, with D perhaps matching TRBD1 (6 bases). The CDR3 is 16 residues long. Germline CDR1 and CDR2: SGDLS and YYNGEE. V was cut by 4 bases and J by 8 bases, with 21 bases left in between. CDR3 coding DNA: TGTGCCAGCAGCCCTTCGGGAGGGGGTCTAAAGGAAAAACTGTTTTTT. It specifies CASSPSGGGLKEKLFF. Drawing the rest from reference TRBV9 and TRBJ1-4, the complete variable domain is DSGVTQTPKHLITATGQRVTLRCSPRSGDLSVYWYQQSLDQGLQFLIQYYNGEERAKGNILERFSAQQFPDLHSELNLSSLELGDSALYFCASSPSGGGLKEKLFFGSGTQLSVL.

The V gene is TRBV9, the J gene TRBJ1-2; D is unclear. The CDR3 is made up of 13 amino acids. CDR1 is SGDLS, CDR2 YYNGEE, per germline. Between the trimmed V and J ends, which lost 3 bases and 7 bases, there was a span of 13 bases. The CDR3 is CASSGGQILGYTF. CDR3 nucleotide sequence: TGTGCCAGCAGCGGAGGGCAGATTCTTGGCTACACCTTC.

The chain joins TRBV25-1 to TRBJ1-1; the D is unclear. Trimming took 0 bases from V and 3 from J, leaving 8 bases between them. Per the germline V gene, CDR1 is MGHDK and CDR2 is SYGVNS. This CDR3 contains 14 residues. Here the CDR3 DNA reads TGTGCCAGCAGTGAATATGGTCATGACACTGAAGCTTTCTTT. It yields the protein CASSEYGHDTEAFF.

This clone has a handful of counts. The chain carries TRBV29-1 and TRBJ1-1, with 10 bases fitting TRBD1. The CDR3 consists of 15 residues. Losses at the gene ends were 4 bases for V and 0 bases for J; bases not matched to a gene: 5. In germline, CDR1 is SQVTM, CDR2 ANQGSEA. The CDR3 bases are TGCAGCGTTGCCCCGGGACAGGGGATGAACACTGAAGCTTTCTTT. The encoded protein is CSVAPGQGMNTEAFF.

The chain joins TRBV11-3 to TRBJ1-2; perhaps TRBD1 as D (6 bases). Germline V gives CDR1 SGHNT, CDR2 YENEEA. There are 16 residues in the CDR3. V lost 3 bases and J 5 bases, leaving 19 bases between the germline ends. CDR3 nucleotide sequence: TGTGCCAGCAGCTTGCGTCGGTACAGGGCCCGGTATGGCTACACCTTC. It translates to CASSLRRYRARYGYTF.

This chain links TRBV18 with TRBJ2-1, with D hard to call. The CDR3 has 16 residues. V dropped 2 bases and J dropped 0 bases, with 11 bases sitting between them. In germline, CDR1 is KGHSH, CDR2 LQKENI. In DNA form, the CDR3 reads TGTGCCAGCTCACCAACAGAAGAAATCTCCTACAATGAGCAGTTCTTC. Its protein is CASSPTEEISYNEQFF.

Sample share makes this clone medium-sized. V and J are TRBV11-3 and TRBJ1-2, with D maybe TRBD1 (5 bases). The CDR3 has 14 residues. Germline loops: CDR1 SGHNT, CDR2 YENEEA. Trimming cost V 4 bases and J 4 bases, with 13 bases left between them. The CDR3 is CASSSFGGTYGYTF. The CDR3 nucleotides read TGTGCCAGCAGCTCCTTTGGGGGTACCTATGGCTACACCTTC.

The rearrangement links TRBV7-8 to TRBJ2-1, with D hard to call. The germline V gene encodes CDR1 SGHVS and CDR2 FQNEAQ. There are 13 residues in the CDR3. V was pared by 0 bases and J by 7 bases, with 7 bases between. The CDR3 DNA reads as TGTGCCAGCAGCTTAGCGTCCGAGAATGAGCAGTTCTTC. It is translated as CASSLASENEQFF.

In its sample, this clone was seen a few times. The rearrangement joins TRBV6-8 to TRBJ2-5, with D possibly being TRBD2 (5 bases). V was trimmed by 2 bases and J by 2 bases, leaving 12 bases between them. The germline gives CDR1 MNHGY, CDR2 SAAAGT. The CDR3 is 15 residues long. The CDR3 DNA reads TGTGCCAGCAGTTACGAGGGCACCTTACAAGAGACCCAGTACTTC. Residues: CASSYEGTLQETQYF.

The V call is TRBV11-3, the J call TRBJ2-7, with D possibly called TRBD1 or TRBD2 (5 bases each). V shed 5 bases and J shed 2 bases, with 13 bases lying between them. Germline lookup yields CDR1 SGHNT and CDR2 YENEEA. The CDR3 spans 14 residues. The CDR3 reads CASSPRDQTYEQYF. CDR3 DNA: TGTGCCAGCAGCCCCCGGGACCAAACCTACGAGCAGTACTTC. Based on the CDR3 plus reference TRBV11-3 and TRBJ2-7, the full variable domain is EAGVVQSPRYKIIEKKQPVAFWCNPISGHNTLYWYLQNLGQGPELLIRYENEEAVDDSQLPKDRFSAERLKGVDSTLKIQPAELGDSAVYLCASSPRDQTYEQYFGPGTRLTVT.

This clone is termed large. The rearrangement links TRBV29-1 to TRBJ1-1, with D maybe TRBD1 (5 bases). V lost 7 bases to trimming and J lost 0 bases, with 12 bases between them. The CDR3 has 13 residues. The germline CDR1 and CDR2 sequences are SQVTM and ANQGSEA. The CDR3, as DNA: TGCAGCGGACTGACAGATCTGAACACTGAAGCTTTCTTT. Its translation is CSGLTDLNTEAFF.

The chain employs TRBV18 and TRBJ2-2; no firm D call. V was shortened by 6 bases and J by 4 bases, with 6 bases between the two germline ends. This CDR3 has 12 amino acids. CDR1 KGHSH and CDR2 LQKENI come from the germline V gene. CDR3 in amino acids: CASSPGTGELFF. The CDR3 DNA follows: TGTGCCAGCTCCCCCGGCACCGGGGAGCTGTTTTTT.

The CDR3 sequence: CASSYSGTEYGYTF. The CDR3 DNA reads TGTGCCAGCAGTTACTCCGGGACAGAATATGGCTACACCTTC. The rearrangement joins TRBV6-8 to TRBJ1-2; 7 bases match TRBD1. J gave up 5 bases and V 0 bases, and 3 bases lay outside the gene matches. CDR3 length equals 14 residues. The germline V gene encodes CDR1 MNHGY and CDR2 SAAAGT.

In this sample, this clone turned up a few times. The chain couples TRBV9 to TRBJ2-7; 7 bases agree with TRBD2. Looked up from germline, CDR1 is SGDLS and CDR2 is YYNGEE. The V segment lost 6 bases and the J segment 2 bases; nucleotides outside the gene matches: 5. This CDR3 comprises 13 residues. CDR3 nucleotides: TGTGCCAGCATCCCCGGGACTACCTACGAGCAGTACTTC. It codes for CASIPGTTYEQYF.

This clone was seen a handful of times. The chain is built from TRBV19 and TRBJ1-5; D remains unclear. V was pared by 3 bases and J by 7 bases, with 10 bases between. This CDR3 has 13 residues. Germline assignment: CDR1 LNHDA and CDR2 SQIVND (reference sequence). CDR3 sequence: CASSIAVSQPQHF. The CDR3 nucleotides are TGTGCCAGTAGTATTGCGGTTTCACAGCCCCAGCATTTT. The variable domain in full, completed from reference TRBV19 and TRBJ1-5, reads DGGITQSPKYLFRKEGQNVTLSCEQNLNHDAMYWYRQDPGQGLRLIYYSQIVNDFQKGDIAEGYSVSREKKESFPLTVTSAQKNPTAFYLCASSIAVSQPQHFGDGTRLSIL.

By proportion, this clone is medium-sized (0.01 to 0.1%). This CDR3 is CASSAPDGQRAQETQYF. In nucleotides, the CDR3 is TGTGCCAGCAGCGCCCCAGACGGACAGCGGGCGCAAGAGACCCAGTACTTC. V is TRBV9 and J is TRBJ2-5, with D perhaps assigned TRBD1 or TRBD2 (6 bases each). The CDR3 runs to 17 residues. Germline V lookup: CDR1 SGDLS, CDR2 YYNGEE. V dropped 3 bases and J dropped 2 bases, with 20 bases sitting between them. The variable domain in full, completed from reference TRBV9 and TRBJ2-5, reads DSGVTQTPKHLITATGQRVTLRCSPRSGDLSVYWYQQSLDQGLQFLIQYYNGEERAKGNILERFSAQQFPDLHSELNLSSLELGDSALYFCASSAPDGQRAQETQYFGPGTRLLVL.

This clone was counted between two and nine times. This chain links TRBV11-3 with TRBJ2-5; 9 bases are shared with TRBD1. With V trimmed by 3 bases and J by 4 bases, 6 bases remained unmatched. CDR1 and CDR2 (germline): SGHNT, YENEEA. The CDR3 contains 15 residues. The CDR3 coding sequence is TGTGCCAGCAGCTTGTGGGACAGGGTGTTAGAGACCCAGTACTTC. Amino acid sequence: CASSLWDRVLETQYF.

The chain has TRBV23-1 and TRBJ1-2; TRBD1 is a possible D gene (6 bases). TRBV23-1 carries the ORF label, with uncertain function. This CDR3 has 15 residues. Trimming pared 1 base from V and 5 bases from J, leaving 14 bases between. The CDR3 loop is CASSQLGRGRYGYTF. The CDR3 coding sequence is TGCGCCAGCAGTCAATTAGGCAGGGGAAGGTATGGCTACACCTTC.